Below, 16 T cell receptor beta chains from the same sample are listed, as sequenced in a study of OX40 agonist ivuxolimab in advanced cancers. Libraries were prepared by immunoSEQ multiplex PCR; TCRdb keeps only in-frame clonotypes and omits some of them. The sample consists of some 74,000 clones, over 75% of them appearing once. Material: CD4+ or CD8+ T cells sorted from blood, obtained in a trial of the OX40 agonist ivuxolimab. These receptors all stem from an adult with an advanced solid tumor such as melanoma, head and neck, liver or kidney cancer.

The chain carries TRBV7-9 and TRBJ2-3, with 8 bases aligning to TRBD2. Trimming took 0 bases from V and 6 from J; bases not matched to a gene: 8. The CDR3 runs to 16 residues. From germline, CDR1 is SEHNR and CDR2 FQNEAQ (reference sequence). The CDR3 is CASSLAASGSRDTQYF. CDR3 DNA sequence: TGTGCCAGCAGCTTAGCTGCAAGCGGGAGCCGGGATACGCAGTATTTT.

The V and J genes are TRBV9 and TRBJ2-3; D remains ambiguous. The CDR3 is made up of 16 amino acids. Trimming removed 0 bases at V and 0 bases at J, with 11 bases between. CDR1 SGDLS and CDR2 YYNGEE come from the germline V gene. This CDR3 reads CASSVEATSSTDTQYF. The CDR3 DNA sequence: TGTGCCAGCAGCGTAGAGGCTACCTCTAGCACAGATACGCAGTATTTT.

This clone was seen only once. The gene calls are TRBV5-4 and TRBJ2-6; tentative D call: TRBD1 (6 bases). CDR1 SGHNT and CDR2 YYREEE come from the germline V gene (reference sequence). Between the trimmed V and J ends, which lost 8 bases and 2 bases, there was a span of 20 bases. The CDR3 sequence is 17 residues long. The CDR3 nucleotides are TGTGCCAGTCTCCCAGGTCAGGGGAGAACTGGGGCCAACGTCCTGACTTTC. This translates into CASLPGQGRTGANVLTF.

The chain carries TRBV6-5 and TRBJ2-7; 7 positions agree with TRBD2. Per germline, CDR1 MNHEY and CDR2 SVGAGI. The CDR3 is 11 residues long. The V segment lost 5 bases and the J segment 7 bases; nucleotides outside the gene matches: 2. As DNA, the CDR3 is TGTGCCAGCAGTAGGGAGGGGGAGCAGTACTTC. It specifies CASSREGEQYF.

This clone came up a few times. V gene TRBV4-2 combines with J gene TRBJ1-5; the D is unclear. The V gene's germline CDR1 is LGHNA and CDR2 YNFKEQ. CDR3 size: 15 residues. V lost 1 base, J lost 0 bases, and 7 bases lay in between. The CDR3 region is CASSQGGYSNQPQHF. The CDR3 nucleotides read TGTGCCAGCAGCCAAGGCGGTTATAGCAATCAGCCCCAGCATTTT.

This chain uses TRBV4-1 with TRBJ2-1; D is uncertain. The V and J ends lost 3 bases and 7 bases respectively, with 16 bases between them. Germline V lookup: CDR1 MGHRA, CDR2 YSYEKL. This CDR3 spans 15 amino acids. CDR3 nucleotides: TGCGCCAGCAGCCATAGGGCTCTCCCTGGGAATGAGCAGTTCTTC. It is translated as CASSHRALPGNEQFF.

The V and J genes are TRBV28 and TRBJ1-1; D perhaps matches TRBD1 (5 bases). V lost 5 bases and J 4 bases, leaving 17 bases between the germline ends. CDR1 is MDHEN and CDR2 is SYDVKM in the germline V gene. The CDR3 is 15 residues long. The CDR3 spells CASSPPGGMRTEAFF. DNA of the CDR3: TGTGCCAGCAGTCCCCCGGGGGGGATGCGCACTGAAGCTTTCTTT.

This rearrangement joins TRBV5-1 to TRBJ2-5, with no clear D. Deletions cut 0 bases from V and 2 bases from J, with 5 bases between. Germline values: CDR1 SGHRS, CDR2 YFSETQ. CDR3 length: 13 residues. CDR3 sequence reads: CASSLAEQETQYF. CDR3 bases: TGCGCCAGCAGCTTGGCGGAGCAAGAGACCCAGTACTTC.

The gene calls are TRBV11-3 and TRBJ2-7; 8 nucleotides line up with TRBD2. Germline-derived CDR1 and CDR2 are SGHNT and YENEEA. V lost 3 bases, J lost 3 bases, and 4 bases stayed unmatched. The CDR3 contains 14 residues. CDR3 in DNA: TGTGCCAGCAGCTTCACTAGCGGATACTACGAGCAGTACTTC. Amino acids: CASSFTSGYYEQYF.

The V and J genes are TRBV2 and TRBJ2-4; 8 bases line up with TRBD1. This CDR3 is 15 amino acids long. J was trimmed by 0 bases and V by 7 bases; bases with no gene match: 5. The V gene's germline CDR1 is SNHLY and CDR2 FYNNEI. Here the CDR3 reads CASIGTGLAKNIQYF. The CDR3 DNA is TGTGCCAGCATAGGGACAGGCCTAGCCAAAAACATTCAGTACTTC.

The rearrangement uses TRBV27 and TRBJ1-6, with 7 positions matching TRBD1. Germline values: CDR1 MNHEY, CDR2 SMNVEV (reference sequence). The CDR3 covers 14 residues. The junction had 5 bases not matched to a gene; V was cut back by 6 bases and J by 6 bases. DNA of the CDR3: TGTGCCAGCAGAACCGGGACAGCTAATTCACCCCTCCACTTT. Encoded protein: CASRTGTANSPLHF.

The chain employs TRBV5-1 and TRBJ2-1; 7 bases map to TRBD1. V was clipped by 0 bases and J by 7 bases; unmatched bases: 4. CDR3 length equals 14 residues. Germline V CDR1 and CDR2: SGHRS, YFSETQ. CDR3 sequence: CASSLGDSLNEQFF. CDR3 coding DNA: TGCGCCAGCAGCTTGGGGGACAGCCTAAATGAGCAGTTCTTC.

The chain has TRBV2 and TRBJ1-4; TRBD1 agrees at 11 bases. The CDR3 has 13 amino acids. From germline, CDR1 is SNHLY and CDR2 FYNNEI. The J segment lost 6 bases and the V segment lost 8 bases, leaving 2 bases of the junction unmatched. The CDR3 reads CASRDRGDEKLFF. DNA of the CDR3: TGTGCCAGCCGGGACAGGGGGGATGAAAAACTGTTTTTT.

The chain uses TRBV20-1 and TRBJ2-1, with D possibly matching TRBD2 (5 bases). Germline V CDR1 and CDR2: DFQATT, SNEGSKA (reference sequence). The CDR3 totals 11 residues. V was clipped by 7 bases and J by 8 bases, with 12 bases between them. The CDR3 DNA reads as TGCAGTGGGACTCCCGGCGATGAGCAGTTCTTC. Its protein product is CSGTPGDEQFF.

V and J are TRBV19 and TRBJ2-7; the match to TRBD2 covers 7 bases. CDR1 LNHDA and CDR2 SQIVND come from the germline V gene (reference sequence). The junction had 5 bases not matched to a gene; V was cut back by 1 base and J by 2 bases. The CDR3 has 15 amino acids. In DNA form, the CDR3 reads TGTGCCAGTAGTATAGGCGGGAGCGACCCCTACGAGCAGTACTTC. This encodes CASSIGGSDPYEQYF.

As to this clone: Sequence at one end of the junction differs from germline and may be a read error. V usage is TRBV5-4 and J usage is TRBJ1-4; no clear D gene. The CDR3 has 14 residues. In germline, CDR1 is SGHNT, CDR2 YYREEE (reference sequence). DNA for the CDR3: TGCGCCAGCAGCCAAAATAGCTATAATGAAAAACTGTTTTTT. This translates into CASSQNSYNEKLFF.